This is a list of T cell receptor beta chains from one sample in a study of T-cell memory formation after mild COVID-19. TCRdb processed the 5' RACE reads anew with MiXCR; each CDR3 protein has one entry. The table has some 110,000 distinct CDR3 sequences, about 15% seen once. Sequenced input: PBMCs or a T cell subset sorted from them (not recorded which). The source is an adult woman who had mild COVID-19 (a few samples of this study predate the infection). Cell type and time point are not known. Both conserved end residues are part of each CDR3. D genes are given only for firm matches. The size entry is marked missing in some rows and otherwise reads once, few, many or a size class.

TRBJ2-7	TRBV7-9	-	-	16	TGTGCCAGCAGTCCGACTTGGGGAGGAAGGGCTTACGAGCAGTACTTC	CASSPTWGGRAYEQYF
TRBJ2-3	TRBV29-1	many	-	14	TGCAGCGTGGAACTAGTCATAATCACAGATACGCAGTATTTT	CSVELVIITDTQYF
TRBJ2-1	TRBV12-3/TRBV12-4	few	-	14	TGTGCCAGCAGTTTCGTGGGGTCCTACAATGAGCAGTTCTTC	CASSFVGSYNEQFF
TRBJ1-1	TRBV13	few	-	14	TGTGCCAGCAGCCCTCAGGGTATTGGGACTGAAGCTTTCTTT	CASSPQGIGTEAFF
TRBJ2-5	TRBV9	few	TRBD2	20	TGTGCCAGCAGCGTATTTGGTATGGTGACTACGGGAGGAGAGGGGGAGACCCAGTACTTC	CASSVFGMVTTGGEGETQYF
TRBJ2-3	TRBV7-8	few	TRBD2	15	TGTGCCAGCAGCTTTCCATCTAGCGGGGGTCTTACGCAGTATTTT	CASSFPSSGGLTQYF
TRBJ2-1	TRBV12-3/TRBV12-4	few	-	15	TGTGCCAGCAGTTTCCCCCGGGAAGGAAACAATGAGCAGTTCTTC	CASSFPREGNNEQFF
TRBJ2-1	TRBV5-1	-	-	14	TGCGCCAGTCGGGCCCTCCGCTCCTACAATGAGCAGTTCTTC	CASRALRSYNEQFF
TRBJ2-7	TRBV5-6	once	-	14	TGTGCCAGCAGCAGAACAGAACACTCCTACGAGCAGTACTTC	CASSRTEHSYEQYF
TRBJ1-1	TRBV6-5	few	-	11	TGTGCCAGCACCAAGGACAGAGAAGCTTTCTTT	CASTKDREAFF
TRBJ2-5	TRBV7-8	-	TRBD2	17	TGTGCCAGCAGCTTACGCGCTAGCGGGGGCCTGCAAGAGACCCAGTACTTC	CASSLRASGGLQETQYF
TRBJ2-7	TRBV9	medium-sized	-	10	TGTGCCAGCAGGTGGGGTGAGCAGTACTTC	CASRWGEQYF
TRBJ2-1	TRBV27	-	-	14	TGTGCCAGCAGTTTGTTGGACTCCTACAATGAGCAGTTCTTC	CASSLLDSYNEQFF
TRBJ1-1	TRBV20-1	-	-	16	TGCAGTGCTAGAGATATGGCAGGGCCCGAATGGTTGCTAGCTTTCTTT	CSARDMAGPEWLLAFF
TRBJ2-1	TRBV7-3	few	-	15	TGTGCCAGCAGCTTGTACGTTGGGGCCTACAATGAGCAGTTCTTC	CASSLYVGAYNEQFF
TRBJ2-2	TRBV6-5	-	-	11	TGTGCCAGCAGTGCTACGGGGGAGCTGTTTTTT	CASSATGELFF
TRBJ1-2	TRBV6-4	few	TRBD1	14	TGTGCCAGCAGCCCCACCGGGACAGGGGCTGGCTACACCTTC	CASSPTGTGAGYTF
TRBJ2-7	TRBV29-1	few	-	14	TGCAGCGCCTCCGGGACGGAGAGAAACTACGAGCAGTACTTC	CSASGTERNYEQYF